This T cell receptor beta chain emerged from a study of early T cells in non-severe SARS-CoV-2 infection. Each cDNA molecule carried a unique molecular identifier. Via MiXCR, TCRdb re-called the 5' RACE reads, giving one row per CDR3 protein. The sample yields about 48,000 distinct CDR3 sequences, more than 6.5% seen once. In germline, CDR1 is MNHNS, CDR2 SASEGT. The trim removed 8 bases at V and 3 bases at J, leaving 3 bases unmatched. This CDR3 contains 13 residues. This TCR came from an adult who was a healthcare worker with PCR-confirmed SARS-CoV-2 infection or an uninfected control (not recorded which). The sequenced material came from whole blood. This chain uses TRBV6-1 with TRBJ2-7, with 11 bases aligning to TRBD1. The CDR3 region has the DNA TGTGCCAGCCGGGGACAGGGGGTCTACGAGCAGTACTTC. Translating gives CASRGQGVYEQYF.